Reported below is one T cell receptor (beta chain). The sample originates from a study of blood T cell repertoires in COVID-19. The germline V and J ends were trimmed by 2 bases and 4 bases, with 6 bases remaining between them. Germline V lookup: CDR1 MNHEY, CDR2 SVGAGI. The CDR3 is 13 amino acids. Profiled with immunoSEQ multiplex PCR; TCRdb holds only in-frame clones, not every one. The sample includes roughly 64,000 clones, around 80% of them seen just once. The sequenced material came from peripheral blood. The receptor was isolated from a woman aged 55 to 70 with acute or convalescent COVID-19. This chain connects TRBV6-5 to TRBJ1-5; no clear D gene. The DNA of the CDR3 is TGTGCCAGCAGTTACGGCCGTAATCAGCCCCAGCATTTT. Translated, it gives CASSYGRNQPQHF.